Here is one TCR beta chain with its context. The record originates from a study of long-term antiretroviral therapy in people with HIV. The CDR3 is made up of 16 amino acids. Germline assignment: CDR1 SGHKS and CDR2 YYEKEE (reference sequence). Trimming removed 0 bases at V and 4 bases at J, with 16 bases between. Specimens retained 1-10 million cryopreserved PBMC preceding DNA extraction. The assay, immunoSEQ v3.0, was run at survey level. Sequenced by immunoSEQ multiplex PCR; TCRdb stores in-frame clones only, minus some. The repertoire consists of 34,000 or so clones, with about 85% occurring once and the leading ten covering about 4.8%.

The clonotype originates from a young woman with HIV. The genes are TRBV5-5 and TRBJ1-2, with D possibly matching TRBD1 (5 bases). The specimen was unsorted PBMCs, collected just over 2.7 years before starting antiretroviral therapy. The CDR3 spells CASSLDEDIRVYGYTF. In DNA form, the CDR3 reads TGTGCCAGCAGCTTGGATGAGGACATCAGGGTCTATGGCTACACCTTC.